The text below deals with one T cell receptor beta chain. What it binds is unknown. The data stem from a study of T cell responses to AZD1222 COVID-19 vaccine. Study observations and caveats: Vaccine-associated CD4 TCRs spanned spike, dominant at 160-218 and 743-854. The study identified only six AZD1222 recipients as seropositive at baseline.

The V gene lost 9 bases and the J gene lost 1 base, with 12 bases spanning the gap. CDR1 and CDR2 from the germline V gene are ENHRY and SYGVKD. The CDR3 is 13 residues long. Clones were read by immunoSEQ multiplex PCR, and TCRdb kept only the in-frame ones, dropping some. The data hold more than 100,000 clones, with around 85% observed a single time. The clonotype originates from an adult who received the MenACWY meningococcal vaccine as a control. The V call is TRBV10-3, the J call TRBJ1-1, with TRBD1 as a possible D gene (6 bases). The source was peripheral blood, collected 28 days after the second dose of the MenACWY control vaccine. CDR3 in amino acids: CAIQGGRNTEAFF. CDR3 coding DNA: TGTGCCATTCAAGGGGGTCGGAACACTGAAGCTTTCTTT.